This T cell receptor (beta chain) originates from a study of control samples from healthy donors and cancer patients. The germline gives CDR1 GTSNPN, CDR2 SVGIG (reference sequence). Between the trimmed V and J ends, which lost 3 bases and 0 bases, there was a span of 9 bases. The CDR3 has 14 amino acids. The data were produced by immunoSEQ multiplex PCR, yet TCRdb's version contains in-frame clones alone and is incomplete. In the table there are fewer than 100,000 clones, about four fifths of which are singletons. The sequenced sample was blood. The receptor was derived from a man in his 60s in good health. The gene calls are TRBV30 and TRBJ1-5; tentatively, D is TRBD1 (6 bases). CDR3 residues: CAWSPGVSNQPQHF. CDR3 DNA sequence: TGTGCCTGGAGCCCAGGGGTTAGCAATCAGCCCCAGCATTTT.